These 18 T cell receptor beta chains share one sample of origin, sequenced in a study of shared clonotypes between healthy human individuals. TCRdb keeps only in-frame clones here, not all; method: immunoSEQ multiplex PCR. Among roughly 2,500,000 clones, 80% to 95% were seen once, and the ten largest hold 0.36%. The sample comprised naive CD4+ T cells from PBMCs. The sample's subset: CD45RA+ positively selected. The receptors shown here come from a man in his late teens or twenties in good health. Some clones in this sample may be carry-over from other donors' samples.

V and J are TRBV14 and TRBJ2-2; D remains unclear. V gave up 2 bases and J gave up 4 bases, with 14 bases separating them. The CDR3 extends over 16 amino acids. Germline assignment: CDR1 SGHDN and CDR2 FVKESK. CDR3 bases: TGTGCCAGCAGCCAATTTTCGAGACTGAGCACCGGGGAGCTGTTTTTT. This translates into CASSQFSRLSTGELFF.

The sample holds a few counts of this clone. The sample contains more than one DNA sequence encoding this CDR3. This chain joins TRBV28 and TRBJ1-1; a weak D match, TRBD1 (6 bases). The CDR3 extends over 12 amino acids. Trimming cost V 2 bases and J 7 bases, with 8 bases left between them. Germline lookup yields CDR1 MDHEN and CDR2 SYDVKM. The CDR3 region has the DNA TGTGCCAGCAGTTTAGGACAGCGTGAAGCTTTCTTT. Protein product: CASSLGQREAFF.

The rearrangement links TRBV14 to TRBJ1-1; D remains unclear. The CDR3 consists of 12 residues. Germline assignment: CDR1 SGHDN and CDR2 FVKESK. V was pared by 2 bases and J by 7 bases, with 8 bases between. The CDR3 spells CASSQQDHEAFF. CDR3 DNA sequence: TGTGCCAGCAGCCAACAGGACCATGAAGCTTTCTTT. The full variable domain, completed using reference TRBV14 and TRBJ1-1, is EAGVTQFPSHSVIEKGQTVTLRCDPISGHDNLYWYRRVMGKEIKFLLHFVKESKQDESGMPNNRFLAERTGGTYSTLKVQPAELEDSGVYFCASSQQDHEAFFGQGTRLTVV.

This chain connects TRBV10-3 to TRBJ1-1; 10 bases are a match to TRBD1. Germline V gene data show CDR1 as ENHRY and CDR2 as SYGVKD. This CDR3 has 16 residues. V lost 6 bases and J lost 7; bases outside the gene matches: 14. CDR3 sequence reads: CAISPSGTGVRLEAFF. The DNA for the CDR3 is TGTGCCATCAGCCCGTCCGGGACAGGGGTCCGTCTTGAAGCTTTCTTT.

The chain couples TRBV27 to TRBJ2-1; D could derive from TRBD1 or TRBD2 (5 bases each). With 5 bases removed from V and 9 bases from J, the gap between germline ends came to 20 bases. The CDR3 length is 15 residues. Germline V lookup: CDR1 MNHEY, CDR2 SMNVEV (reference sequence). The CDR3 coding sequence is TGTGCCAGCAGTCTCAAGGCGGCAGGGACCGGTGAGCAGTTCTTC. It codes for CASSLKAAGTGEQFF.

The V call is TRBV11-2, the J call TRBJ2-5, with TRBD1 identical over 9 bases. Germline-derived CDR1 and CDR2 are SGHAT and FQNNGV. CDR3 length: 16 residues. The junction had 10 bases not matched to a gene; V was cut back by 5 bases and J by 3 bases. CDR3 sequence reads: CASSQLRRQGEETQYF. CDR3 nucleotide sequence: TGTGCCAGCAGCCAATTAAGGAGACAGGGGGAAGAGACCCAGTACTTC.

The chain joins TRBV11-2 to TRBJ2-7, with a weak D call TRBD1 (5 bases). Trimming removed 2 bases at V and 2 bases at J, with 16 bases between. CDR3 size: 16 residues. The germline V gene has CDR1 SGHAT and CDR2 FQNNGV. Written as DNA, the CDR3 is TGTGCCAGCAGCTTAAAATCAATGGGGCTAGCCTACGAGCAGTACTTC. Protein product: CASSLKSMGLAYEQYF.

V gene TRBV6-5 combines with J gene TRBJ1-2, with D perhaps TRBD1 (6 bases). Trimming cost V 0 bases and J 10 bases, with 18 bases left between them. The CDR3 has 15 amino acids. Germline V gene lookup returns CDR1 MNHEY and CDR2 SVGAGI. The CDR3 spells CASSYSWAPGVDYTF. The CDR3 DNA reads TGTGCCAGCAGTTACTCTTGGGCCCCAGGGGTCGACTACACCTTC.

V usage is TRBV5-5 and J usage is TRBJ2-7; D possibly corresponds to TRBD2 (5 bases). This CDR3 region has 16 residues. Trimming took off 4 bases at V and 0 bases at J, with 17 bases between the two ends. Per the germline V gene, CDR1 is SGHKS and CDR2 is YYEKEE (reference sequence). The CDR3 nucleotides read TGTGCCAGCAGCCCCACGACGACTACCCTCTCCTACGAGCAGTACTTC. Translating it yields CASSPTTTTLSYEQYF. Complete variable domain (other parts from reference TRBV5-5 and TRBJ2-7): DAGVTQSPTHLIKTRGQQVTLRCSPISGHKSVSWYQQVLGQGPQFIFQYYEKEERGRGNFPDRFSARQFPNYSSELNVNALLLGDSALYLCASSPTTTTLSYEQYFGPGTRLTVT.

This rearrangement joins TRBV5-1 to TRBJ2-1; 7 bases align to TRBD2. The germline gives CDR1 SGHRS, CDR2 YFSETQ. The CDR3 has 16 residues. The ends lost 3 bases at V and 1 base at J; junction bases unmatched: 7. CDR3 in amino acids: CASSSEGEGSYNEQFF. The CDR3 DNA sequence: TGCGCCAGCAGCTCTGAAGGGGAGGGATCCTACAATGAGCAGTTCTTC.

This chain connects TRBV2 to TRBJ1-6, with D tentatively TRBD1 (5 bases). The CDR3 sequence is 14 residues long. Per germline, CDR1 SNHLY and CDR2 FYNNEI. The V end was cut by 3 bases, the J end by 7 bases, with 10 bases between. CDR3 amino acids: CASSEATANSPLHF. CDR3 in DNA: TGTGCCAGCAGTGAGGCGACAGCCAATTCACCCCTCCACTTT.

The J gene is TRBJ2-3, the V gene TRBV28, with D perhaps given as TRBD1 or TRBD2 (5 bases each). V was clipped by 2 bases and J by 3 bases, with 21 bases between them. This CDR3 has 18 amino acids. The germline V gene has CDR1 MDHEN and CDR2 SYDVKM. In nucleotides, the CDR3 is TGTGCCAGCAGTTTAAATCACGGGACGCCCGGGGTGACAGATACGCAGTATTTT. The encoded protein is CASSLNHGTPGVTDTQYF.

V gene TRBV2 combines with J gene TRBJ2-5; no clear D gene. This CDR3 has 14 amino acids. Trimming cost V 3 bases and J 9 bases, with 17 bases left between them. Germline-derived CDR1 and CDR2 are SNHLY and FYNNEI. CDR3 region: CASSELGRSSAQYF. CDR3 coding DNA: TGTGCCAGCAGTGAGTTAGGCCGGTCGTCAGCCCAGTACTTC.

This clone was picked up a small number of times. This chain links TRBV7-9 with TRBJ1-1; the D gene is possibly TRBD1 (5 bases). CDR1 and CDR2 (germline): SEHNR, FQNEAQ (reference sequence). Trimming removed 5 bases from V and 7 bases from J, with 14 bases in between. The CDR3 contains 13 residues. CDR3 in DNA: TGTGCCAGCAGCGAGACAGCGCCCTTTGAAGCTTTCTTT. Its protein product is CASSETAPFEAFF.

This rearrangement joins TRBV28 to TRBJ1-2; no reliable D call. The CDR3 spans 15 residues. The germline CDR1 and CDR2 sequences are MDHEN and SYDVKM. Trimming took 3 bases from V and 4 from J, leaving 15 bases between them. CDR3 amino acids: CASSFISSRSYGYTF. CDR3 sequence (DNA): TGTGCCAGCAGTTTTATATCGTCCCGAAGCTATGGCTACACCTTC.

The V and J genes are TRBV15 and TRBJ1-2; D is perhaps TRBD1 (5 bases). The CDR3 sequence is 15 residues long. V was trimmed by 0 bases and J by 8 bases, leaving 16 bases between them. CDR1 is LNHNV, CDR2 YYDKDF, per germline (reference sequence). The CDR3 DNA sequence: TGTGCCACCAGCAGAGATCAGGGTAACATTGGAGGCTACACCTTC. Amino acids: CATSRDQGNIGGYTF.

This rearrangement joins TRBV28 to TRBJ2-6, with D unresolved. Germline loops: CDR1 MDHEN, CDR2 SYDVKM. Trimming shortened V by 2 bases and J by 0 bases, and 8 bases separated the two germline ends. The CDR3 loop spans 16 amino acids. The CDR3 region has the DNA TGTGCCAGCAGTTTAGTCTCAGGCTCTGGGGCCAACGTCCTGACTTTC. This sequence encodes CASSLVSGSGANVLTF.

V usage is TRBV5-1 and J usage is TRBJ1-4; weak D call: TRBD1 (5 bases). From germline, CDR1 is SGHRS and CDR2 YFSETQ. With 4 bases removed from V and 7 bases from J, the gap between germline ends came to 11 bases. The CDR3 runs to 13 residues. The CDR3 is CASSPGDGEKLFF. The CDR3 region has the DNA TGCGCCAGCAGCCCGGGGGACGGTGAAAAACTGTTTTTT.